This entry concerns a single T cell receptor beta chain. As yet, its antigen is unknown. PCR employed 60 Vbeta and 13 Jbeta primers. Measured with immunoSEQ multiplex PCR; TCRdb has only the in-frame clones, and not every one. The repertoire has about 140,000 clones, 70% to 75% of them found once; the top ten carry approximately 15%. The data were taken from a study of cytomegalovirus exposure and HLA in healthy donors. The overall study: Falling in the Caucasian-associated ancestry cluster were roughly 86% of under 450 genotyped donors. Overall study findings and caveats: An analysis that was carried out later associated 15,000 to 20,000 TCR beta sequences with HLA alleles at 0.05 false discovery rate. Upon later analysis, HLA-associated TCR beta chains proved more clonally expanded than other, equally common chains. It is likely that the observed cluster of highly shared sequence variants was a sequencing artifact.

This CDR3 contains 18 residues. The V and J ends lost 2 bases and 6 bases, in that order; junction bases with no gene match: 16. Germline assignment: CDR1 MDHEN and CDR2 SYDVKM. The sequenced material came from PBMCs. The origin of this receptor is a human donor in good health. This sequence joins TRBV28 and TRBJ2-5, with TRBD1 identical over 9 bases. The CDR3 region is CASSLDWDRDSDMKTQYF. CDR3 nucleotide sequence: TGTGCCAGCAGTTTAGACTGGGACAGGGATTCCGATATGAAGACCCAGTACTTC. Looking up the rest from reference TRBV28 and TRBJ2-5 gives the full variable domain: DVKVTQSSRYLVKRTGEKVFLECVQDMDHENMFWYRQDPGLGLRLIYFSYDVKMKEKGDIPEGYSVSREKKERFSLILESASTNQTSMYLCASSLDWDRDSDMKTQYFGPGTRLLVL.